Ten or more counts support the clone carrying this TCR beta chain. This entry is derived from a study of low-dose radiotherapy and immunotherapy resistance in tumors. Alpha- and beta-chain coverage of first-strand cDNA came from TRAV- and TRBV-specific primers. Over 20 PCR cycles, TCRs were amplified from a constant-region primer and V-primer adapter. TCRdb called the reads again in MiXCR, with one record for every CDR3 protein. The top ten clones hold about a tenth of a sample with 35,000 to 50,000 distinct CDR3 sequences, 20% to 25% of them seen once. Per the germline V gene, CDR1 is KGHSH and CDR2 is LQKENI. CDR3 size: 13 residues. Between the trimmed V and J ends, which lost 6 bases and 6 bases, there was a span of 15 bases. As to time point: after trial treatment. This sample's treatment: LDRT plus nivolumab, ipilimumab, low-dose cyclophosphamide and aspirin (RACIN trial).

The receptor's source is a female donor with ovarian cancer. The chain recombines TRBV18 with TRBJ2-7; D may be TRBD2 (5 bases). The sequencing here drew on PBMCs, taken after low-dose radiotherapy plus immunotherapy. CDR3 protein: CASSPTREIEQYF. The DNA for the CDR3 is TGTGCCAGCTCCCCGACAAGGGAGATCGAGCAGTACTTC.